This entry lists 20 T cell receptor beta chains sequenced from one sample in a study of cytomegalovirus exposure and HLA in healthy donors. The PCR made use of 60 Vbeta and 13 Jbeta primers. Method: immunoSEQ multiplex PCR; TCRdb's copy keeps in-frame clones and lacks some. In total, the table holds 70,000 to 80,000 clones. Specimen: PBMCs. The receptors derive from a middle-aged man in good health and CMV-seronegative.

The CDR3 spells CASSAGTGTYTIYF. For the CDR3, the DNA is TGCGCCAGCAGCGCCGGGACAGGGACCTACACCATATATTTT. V gene TRBV5-1 combines with J gene TRBJ1-3; 9 bases line up with TRBD1. V lost 4 bases and J lost 8; bases outside the gene matches: 7. The CDR3 is 14 amino acids. The V gene's germline CDR1 is SGHRS and CDR2 YFSETQ.

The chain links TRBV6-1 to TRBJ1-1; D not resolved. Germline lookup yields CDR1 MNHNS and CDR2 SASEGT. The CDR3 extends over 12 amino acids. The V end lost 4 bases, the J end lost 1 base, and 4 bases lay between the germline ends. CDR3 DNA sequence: TGTGCCAGCAGTGCGGGGAACACTGAAGCTTTCTTT. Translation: CASSAGNTEAFF.

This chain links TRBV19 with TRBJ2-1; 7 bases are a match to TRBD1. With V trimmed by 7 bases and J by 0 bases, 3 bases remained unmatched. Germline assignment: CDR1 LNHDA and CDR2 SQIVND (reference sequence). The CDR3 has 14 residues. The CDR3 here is CASMGQYSYNEQFF. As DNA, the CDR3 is TGTGCCAGTATGGGACAGTACTCCTACAATGAGCAGTTCTTC.

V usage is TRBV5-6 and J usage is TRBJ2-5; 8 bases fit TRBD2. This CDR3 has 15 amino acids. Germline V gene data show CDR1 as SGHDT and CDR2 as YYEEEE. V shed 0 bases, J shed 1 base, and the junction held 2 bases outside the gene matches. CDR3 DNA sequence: TGTGCCAGCAGCTTGGGACGGGGGGGCCAAGAGACCCAGTACTTC. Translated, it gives CASSLGRGGQETQYF.

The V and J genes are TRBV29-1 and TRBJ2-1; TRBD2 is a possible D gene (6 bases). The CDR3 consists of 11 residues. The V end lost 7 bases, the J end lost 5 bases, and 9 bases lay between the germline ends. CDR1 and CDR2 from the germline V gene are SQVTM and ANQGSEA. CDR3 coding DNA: TGCAGCGCGGGGGATAACAATGAGCAGTTCTTC. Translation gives CSAGDNNEQFF.

Here the CDR3 reads CAWSRTDIYGYTF. CDR3 nucleotide sequence: TGTGCCTGGAGTCGAACCGACATATATGGCTACACCTTC. The genes are TRBV30 and TRBJ1-2, with D uncertain. Germline V CDR1 and CDR2: GTSNPN, SVGIG (reference sequence). V lost 2 bases, J lost 5 bases, and 12 bases lay in between. CDR3 size: 13 residues.

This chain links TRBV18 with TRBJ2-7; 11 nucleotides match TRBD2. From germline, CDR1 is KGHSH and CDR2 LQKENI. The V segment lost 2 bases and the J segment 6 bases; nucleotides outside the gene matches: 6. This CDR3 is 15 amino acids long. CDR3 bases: TGTGCCAGCTCACCATTAGCGGGGGGGCCTTCCGAGCAGTACTTC. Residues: CASSPLAGGPSEQYF.

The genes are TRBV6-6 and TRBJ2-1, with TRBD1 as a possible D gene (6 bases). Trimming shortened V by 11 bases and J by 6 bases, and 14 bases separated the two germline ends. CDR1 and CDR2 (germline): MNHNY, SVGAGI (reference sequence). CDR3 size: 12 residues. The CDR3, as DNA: TGTGCCTCTGGGGGCATCCTCAATGAGCAGTTCTTC. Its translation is CASGGILNEQFF.

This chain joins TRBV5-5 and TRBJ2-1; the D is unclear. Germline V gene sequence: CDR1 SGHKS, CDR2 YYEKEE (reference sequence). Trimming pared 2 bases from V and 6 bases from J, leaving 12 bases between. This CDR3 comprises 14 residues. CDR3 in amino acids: CASSLVARSNEQFF. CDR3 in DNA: TGTGCCAGCAGCTTAGTTGCTAGGTCCAATGAGCAGTTCTTC.

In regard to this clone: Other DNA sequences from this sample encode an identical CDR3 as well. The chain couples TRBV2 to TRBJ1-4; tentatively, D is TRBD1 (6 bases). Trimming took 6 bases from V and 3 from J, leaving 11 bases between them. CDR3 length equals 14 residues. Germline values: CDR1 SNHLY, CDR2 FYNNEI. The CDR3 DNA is TGTGCCAGCAGAAGACAGGATGCTAATGAAAAACTGTTTTTT. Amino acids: CASRRQDANEKLFF.

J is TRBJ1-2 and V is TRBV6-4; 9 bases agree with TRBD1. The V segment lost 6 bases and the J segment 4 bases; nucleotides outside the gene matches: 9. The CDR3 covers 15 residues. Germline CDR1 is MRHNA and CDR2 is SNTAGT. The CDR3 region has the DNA TGTGCCAGCAGGGGACAGGGCGATGAGTCCTATGGCTACACCTTC. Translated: CASRGQGDESYGYTF.

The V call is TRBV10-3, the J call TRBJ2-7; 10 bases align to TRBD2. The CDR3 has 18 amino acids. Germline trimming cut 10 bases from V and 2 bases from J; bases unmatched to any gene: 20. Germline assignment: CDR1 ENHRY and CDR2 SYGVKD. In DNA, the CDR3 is TGTGCCACATCGGGGACTACCGGGACTAGCGCTCAAGCCTACGAGCAGTACTTC. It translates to CATSGTTGTSAQAYEQYF.

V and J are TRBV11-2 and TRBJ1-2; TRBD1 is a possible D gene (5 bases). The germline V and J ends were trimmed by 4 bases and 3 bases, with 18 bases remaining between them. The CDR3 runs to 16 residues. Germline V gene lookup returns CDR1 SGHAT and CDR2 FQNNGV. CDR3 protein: CASSSKVDRSDYGYTF. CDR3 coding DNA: TGTGCCAGCAGCTCCAAAGTTGACAGATCTGACTATGGCTACACCTTC.

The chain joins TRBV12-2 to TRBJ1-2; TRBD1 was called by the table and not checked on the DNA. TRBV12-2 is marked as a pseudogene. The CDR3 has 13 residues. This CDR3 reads CASRSAGGDGYTF. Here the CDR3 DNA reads TGTGCAAGTCGCTCCGCAGGGGGCGATGGCTACACCTTC.

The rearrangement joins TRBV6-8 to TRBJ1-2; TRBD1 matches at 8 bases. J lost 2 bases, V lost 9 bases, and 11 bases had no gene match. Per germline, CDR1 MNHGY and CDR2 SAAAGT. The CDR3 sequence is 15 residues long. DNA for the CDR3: TGTGCCAGTCGGCCCGTGCAGGGGGCGAACTATGGCTACACCTTC. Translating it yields CASRPVQGANYGYTF.

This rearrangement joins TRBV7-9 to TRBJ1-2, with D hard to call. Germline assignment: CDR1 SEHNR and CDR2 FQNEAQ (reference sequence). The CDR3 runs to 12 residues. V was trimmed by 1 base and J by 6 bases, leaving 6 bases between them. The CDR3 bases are TGTGCCAGCAGCTTAGGAGCGAATGGCTACACCTTC. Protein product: CASSLGANGYTF. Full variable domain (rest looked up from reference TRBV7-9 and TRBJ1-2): DTGVSQNPRHKITKRGQNVTFRCDPISEHNRLYWYRQTLGQGPEFLTYFQNEAQLEKSRLLSDRFSAERPKGSFSTLEIQRTEQGDSAMYLCASSLGANGYTFGSGTRLTVV.

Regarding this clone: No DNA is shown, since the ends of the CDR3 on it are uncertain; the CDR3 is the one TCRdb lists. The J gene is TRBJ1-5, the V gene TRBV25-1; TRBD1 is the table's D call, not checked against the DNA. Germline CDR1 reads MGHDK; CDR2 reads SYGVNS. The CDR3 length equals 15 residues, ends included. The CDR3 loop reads CASSTSTGLEQPQHF.

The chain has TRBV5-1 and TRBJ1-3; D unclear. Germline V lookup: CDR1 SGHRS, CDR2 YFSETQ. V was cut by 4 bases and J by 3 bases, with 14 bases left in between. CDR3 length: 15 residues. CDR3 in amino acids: CASSLGTIGGNTIYF. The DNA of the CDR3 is TGCGCCAGCAGCCTGGGCACCATCGGTGGAAACACCATATATTTT.

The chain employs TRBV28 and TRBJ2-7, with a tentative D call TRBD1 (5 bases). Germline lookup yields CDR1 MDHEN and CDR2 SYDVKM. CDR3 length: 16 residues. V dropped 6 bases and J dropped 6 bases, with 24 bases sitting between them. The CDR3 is CASSPRRGFLSGEQYF. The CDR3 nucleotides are TGTGCCAGCAGCCCCAGAAGGGGTTTTCTCTCCGGCGAGCAGTACTTC.

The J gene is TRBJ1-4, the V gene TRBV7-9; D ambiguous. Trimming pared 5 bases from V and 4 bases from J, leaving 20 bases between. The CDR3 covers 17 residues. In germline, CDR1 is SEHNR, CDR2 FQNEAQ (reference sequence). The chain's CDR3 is CASSPPLVRGGNEKLFF. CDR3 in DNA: TGTGCCAGCAGCCCCCCCCTCGTTCGGGGTGGTAATGAAAAACTGTTTTTT.